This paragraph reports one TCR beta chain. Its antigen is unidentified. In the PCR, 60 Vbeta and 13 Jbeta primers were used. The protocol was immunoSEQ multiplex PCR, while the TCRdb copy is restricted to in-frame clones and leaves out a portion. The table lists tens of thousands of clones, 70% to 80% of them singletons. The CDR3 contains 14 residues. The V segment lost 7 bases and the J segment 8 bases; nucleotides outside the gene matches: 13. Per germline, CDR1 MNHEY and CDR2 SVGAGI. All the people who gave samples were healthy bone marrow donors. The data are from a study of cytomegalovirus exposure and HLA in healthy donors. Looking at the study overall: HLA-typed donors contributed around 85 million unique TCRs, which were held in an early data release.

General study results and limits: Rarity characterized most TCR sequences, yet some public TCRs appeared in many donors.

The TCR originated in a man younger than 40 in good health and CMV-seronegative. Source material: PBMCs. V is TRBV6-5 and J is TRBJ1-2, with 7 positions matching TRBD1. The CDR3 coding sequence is TGTGCCAGCACGAGACAGGGTATTTTGGTGGGCTACACCTTC. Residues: CASTRQGILVGYTF.